This entry concerns a single TCR beta chain. Its specificity is unknown. An end of the junction does not agree with germline; a read error may underlie this. Looked up from germline, CDR1 is SEHNR and CDR2 is FQNEAQ (reference sequence). CDR3 size: 12 residues. The data were obtained in a study of cytomegalovirus exposure and HLA in healthy donors. Study-wide results and caveats: For TCR beta chains, V- and J-gene trimming was later linked to a missense DCLRE1C variant. In a later analysis, at a false discovery rate of 0.05, 15,000 to 20,000 TCR beta sequences matched HLA alleles.

In the PCR, 60 Vbeta and 13 Jbeta primers were used. Method: immunoSEQ multiplex PCR; TCRdb's copy keeps in-frame clones and lacks some. Among under 110,000 clones listed, roughly four fifths were seen once. The sequenced sample consisted of PBMCs. This TCR derives from a man aged 50 to 59 in good health and CMV-seronegative. The V gene is TRBV7-9, the J gene TRBJ1-2, with D perhaps matching TRBD1 (5 bases). DNA for the CDR3: TGTTCCAGCGGGGGGGCTAACTATGGCTACACCTTC. Its protein product is CSSGGANYGYTF.